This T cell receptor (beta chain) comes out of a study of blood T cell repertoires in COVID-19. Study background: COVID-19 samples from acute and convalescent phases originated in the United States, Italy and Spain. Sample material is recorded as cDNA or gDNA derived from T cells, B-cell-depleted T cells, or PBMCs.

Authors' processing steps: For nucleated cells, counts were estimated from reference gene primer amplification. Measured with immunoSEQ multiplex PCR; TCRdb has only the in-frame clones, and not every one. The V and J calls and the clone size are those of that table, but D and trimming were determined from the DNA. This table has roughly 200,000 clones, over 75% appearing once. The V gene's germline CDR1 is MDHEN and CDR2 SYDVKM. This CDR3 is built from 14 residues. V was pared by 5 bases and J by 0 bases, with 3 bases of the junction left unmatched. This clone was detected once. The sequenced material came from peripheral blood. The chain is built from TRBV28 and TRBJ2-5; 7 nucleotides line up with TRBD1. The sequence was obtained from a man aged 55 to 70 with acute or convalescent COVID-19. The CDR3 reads CASSRGPYQETQYF. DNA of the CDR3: TGTGCCAGCAGTAGGGGGCCGTACCAAGAGACCCAGTACTTC.